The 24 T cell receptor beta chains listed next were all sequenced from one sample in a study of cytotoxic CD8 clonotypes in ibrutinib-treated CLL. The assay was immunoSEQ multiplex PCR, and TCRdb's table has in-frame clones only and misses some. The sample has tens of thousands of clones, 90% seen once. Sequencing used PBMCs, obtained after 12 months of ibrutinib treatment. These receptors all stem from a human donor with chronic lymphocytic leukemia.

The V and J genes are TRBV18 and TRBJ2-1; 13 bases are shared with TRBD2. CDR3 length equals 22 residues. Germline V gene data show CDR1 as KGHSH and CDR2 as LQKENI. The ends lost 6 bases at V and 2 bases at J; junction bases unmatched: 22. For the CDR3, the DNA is TGTGCCAGCTCCGCTACCCCAGGGACTAGCGGGATTTCAAGCAATACCTACAATGAGCAGTTCTTC. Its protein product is CASSATPGTSGISSNTYNEQFF.

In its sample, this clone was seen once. The chain's CDR3 is CASSRRDRVDNEQFF. The CDR3 DNA follows: TGTGCCAGCAGCCGCCGGGACAGGGTGGACAATGAGCAGTTCTTC. The rearrangement links TRBV28 to TRBJ2-1; 9 bases are a match to TRBD1. Trimming took 6 bases from V and 5 from J; bases not matched to a gene: 8. Germline values: CDR1 MDHEN, CDR2 SYDVKM. The CDR3 contains 15 residues.

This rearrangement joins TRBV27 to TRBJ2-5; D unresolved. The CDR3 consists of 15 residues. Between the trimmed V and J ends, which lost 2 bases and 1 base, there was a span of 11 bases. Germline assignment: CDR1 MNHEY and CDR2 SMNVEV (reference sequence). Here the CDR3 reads CASSLEWATQETQYF. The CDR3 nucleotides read TGTGCCAGCAGTTTAGAATGGGCGACCCAAGAGACCCAGTACTTC.

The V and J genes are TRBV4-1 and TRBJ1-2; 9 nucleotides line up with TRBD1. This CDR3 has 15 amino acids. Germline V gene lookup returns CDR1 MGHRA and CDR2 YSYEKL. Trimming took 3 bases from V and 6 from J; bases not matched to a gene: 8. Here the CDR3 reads CASSQLRDRENGYTF. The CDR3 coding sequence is TGCGCCAGCAGCCAGCTACGGGACAGGGAAAATGGCTACACCTTC.

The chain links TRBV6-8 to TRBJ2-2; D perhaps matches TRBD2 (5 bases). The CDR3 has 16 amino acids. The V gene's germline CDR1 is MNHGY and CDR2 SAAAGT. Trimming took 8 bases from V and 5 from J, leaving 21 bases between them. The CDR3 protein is CASGTGSELVTGELFF. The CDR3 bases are TGTGCCAGCGGAACGGGGTCGGAGCTAGTAACCGGGGAGCTGTTTTTT.

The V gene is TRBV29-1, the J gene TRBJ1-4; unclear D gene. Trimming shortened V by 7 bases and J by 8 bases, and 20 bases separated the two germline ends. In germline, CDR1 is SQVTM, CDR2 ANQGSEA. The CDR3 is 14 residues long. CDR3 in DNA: TGCAGCGCCGGGGAGAGAGGGCCAGGAGAAAAACTGTTTTTT. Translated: CSAGERGPGEKLFF.

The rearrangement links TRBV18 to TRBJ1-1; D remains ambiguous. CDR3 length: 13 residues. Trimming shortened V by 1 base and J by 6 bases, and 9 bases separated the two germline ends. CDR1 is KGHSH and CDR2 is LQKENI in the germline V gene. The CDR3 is CASSPQGTAEAFF. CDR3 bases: TGTGCCAGCTCACCACAGGGTACTGCTGAAGCTTTCTTT.

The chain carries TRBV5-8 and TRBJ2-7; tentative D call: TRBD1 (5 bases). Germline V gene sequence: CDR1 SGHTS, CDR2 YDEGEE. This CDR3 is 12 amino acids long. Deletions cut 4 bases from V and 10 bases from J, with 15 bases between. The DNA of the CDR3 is TGTGCCAGCAGCCTTCCACGACAGATCCAGTACTTC. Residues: CASSLPRQIQYF.

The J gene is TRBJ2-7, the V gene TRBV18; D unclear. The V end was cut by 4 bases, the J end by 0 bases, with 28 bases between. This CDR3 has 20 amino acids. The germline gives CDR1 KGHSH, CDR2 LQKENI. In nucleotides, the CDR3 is TGTGCCAGCTCACGGTACTCCCTGGCCAGCATGGACCGAAACTCCTACGAGCAGTACTTC. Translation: CASSRYSLASMDRNSYEQYF.

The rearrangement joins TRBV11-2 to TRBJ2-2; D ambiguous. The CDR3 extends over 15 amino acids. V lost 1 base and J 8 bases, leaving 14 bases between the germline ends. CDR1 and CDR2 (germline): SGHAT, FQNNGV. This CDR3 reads CASSLVGLVSGELFF. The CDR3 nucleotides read TGTGCCAGCAGCTTAGTAGGTCTGGTATCGGGGGAGCTGTTTTTT.

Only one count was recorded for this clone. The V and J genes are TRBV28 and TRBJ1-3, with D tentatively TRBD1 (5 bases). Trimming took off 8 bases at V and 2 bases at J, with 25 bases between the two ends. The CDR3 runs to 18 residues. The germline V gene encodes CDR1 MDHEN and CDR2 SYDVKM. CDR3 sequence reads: CASSPGGENRGTGNTIYF. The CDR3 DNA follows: TGTGCCAGCTCCCCCGGGGGAGAGAATAGAGGTACTGGAAACACCATATATTTT.

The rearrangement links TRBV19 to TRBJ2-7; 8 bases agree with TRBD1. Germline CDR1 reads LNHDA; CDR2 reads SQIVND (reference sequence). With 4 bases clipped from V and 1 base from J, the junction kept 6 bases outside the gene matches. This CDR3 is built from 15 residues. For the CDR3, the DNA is TGTGCCAGTAGTAGCACCGGGACAGGTTCCTACGAGCAGTACTTC. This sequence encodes CASSSTGTGSYEQYF.

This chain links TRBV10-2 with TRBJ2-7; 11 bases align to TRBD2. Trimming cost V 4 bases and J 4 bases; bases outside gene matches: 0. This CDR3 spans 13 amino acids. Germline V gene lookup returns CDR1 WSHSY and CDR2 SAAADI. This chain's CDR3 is CASSVAGGYEQYF. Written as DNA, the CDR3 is TGCGCCAGCAGTGTAGCGGGAGGGTACGAGCAGTACTTC.

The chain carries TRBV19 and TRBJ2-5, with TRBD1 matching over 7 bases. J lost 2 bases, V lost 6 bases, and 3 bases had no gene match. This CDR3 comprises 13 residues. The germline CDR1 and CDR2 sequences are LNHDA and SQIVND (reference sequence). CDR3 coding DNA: TGTGCCAGTAGCACGGGACAGCAAGAGACCCAGTACTTC. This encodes CASSTGQQETQYF.

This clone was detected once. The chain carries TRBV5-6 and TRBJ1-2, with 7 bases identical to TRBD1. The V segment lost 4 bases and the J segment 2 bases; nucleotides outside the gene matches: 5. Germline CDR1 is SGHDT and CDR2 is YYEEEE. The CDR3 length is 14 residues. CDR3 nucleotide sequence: TGTGCCAGCAGCGAGGGACAGCTAAACTATGGCTACACCTTC. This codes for CASSEGQLNYGYTF.

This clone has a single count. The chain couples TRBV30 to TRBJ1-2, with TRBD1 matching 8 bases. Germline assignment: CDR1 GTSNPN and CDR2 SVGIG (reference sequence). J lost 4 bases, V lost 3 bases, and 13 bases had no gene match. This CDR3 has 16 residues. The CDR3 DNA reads TGTGCCTGGAGGGGAACAGGGGGATCGATTATCTATGGCTACACCTTC. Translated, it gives CAWRGTGGSIIYGYTF.

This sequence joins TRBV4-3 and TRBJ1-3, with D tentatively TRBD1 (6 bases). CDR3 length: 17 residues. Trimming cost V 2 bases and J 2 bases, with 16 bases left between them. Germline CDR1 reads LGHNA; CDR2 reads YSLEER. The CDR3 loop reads CASSQFLRGDAGNTIYF. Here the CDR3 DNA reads TGCGCCAGCAGCCAATTTCTAAGGGGGGACGCTGGAAACACCATATATTTT.

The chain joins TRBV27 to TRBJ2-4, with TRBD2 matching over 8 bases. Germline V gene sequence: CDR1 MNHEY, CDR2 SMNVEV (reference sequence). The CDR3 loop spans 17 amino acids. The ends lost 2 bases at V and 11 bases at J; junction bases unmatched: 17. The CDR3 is CASSLRSGLAGLSLQYF. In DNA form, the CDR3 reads TGTGCCAGCAGTTTACGCTCCGGACTAGCTGGACTCTCGCTTCAGTACTTC.

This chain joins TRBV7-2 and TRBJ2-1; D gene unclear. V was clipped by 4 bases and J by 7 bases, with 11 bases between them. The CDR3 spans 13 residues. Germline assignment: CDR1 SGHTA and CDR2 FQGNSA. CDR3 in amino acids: CASSSPNSNEQFF. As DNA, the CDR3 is TGTGCCAGCAGCTCCCCCAACAGTAATGAGCAGTTCTTC.

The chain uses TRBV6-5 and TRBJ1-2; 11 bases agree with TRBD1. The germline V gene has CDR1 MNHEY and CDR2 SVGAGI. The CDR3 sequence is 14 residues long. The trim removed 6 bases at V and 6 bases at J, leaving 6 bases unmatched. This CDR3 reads CASRWDRGSHGYTF. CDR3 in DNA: TGTGCCAGCAGATGGGACAGGGGGAGTCATGGCTACACCTTC.

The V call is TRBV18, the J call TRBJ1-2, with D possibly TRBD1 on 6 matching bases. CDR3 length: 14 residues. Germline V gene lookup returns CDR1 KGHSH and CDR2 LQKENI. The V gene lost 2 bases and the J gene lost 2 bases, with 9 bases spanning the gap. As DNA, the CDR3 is TGTGCCAGCTCACCAGCAGGGGCGAACTATGGCTACACCTTC. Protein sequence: CASSPAGANYGYTF. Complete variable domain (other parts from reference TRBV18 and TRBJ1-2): NAGVMQNPRHLVRRRGQEARLRCSPMKGHSHVYWYRQLPEEGLKFMVYLQKENIIDESGMPKERFSAEFPKEGPSILRIQQVVRGDSAAYFCASSPAGANYGYTFGSGTRLTVV.

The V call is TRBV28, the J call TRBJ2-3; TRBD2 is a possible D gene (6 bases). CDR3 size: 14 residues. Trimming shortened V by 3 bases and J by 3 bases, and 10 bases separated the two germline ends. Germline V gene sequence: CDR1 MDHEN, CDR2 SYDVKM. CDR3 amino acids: CASSLVRETDTQYF. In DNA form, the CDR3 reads TGTGCCAGCAGTTTGGTTCGGGAGACAGATACGCAGTATTTT.

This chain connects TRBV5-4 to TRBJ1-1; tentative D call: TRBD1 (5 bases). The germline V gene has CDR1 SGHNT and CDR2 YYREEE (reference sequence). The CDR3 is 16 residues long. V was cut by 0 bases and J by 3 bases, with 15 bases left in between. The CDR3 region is CASSLAGRGWDTEAFF. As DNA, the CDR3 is TGTGCCAGCAGCTTGGCCGGGCGGGGCTGGGACACTGAAGCTTTCTTT. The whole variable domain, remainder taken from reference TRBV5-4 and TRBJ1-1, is ETGVTQSPTHLIKTRGQQVTLRCSSQSGHNTVSWYQQALGQGPQFIFQYYREEENGRGNFPPRFSGLQFPNYSSELNVNALELDDSALYLCASSLAGRGWDTEAFFGQGTRLTVV.

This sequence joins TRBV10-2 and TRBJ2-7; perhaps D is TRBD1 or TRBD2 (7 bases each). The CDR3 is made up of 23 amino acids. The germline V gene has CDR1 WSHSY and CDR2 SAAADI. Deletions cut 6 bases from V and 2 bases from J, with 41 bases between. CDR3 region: CASREFGRDNPLWGQTQTYEQYF. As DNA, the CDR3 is TGCGCCAGCAGGGAATTTGGGAGGGACAACCCCTTGTGGGGACAGACCCAGACCTACGAGCAGTACTTC.